This T cell receptor beta chain was observed in a study of response to subunit inactivated influenza vaccine. The CDR3 length is 15 residues. Deletions cut 2 bases from V and 3 bases from J, with 14 bases between. Study results and caveats: Authors suggested each seasonal flu vaccination may recruit only limited numbers of new T cells.

This clonotype was detected a few times. The antigen is not known. TCRdb passed the RT-PCR reads through MiXCR, listing each CDR3 protein once. The sample records 650,000 to 800,000 distinct CDR3 sequences, approximately 17% being singletons. The TCR originated in a man aged 50 or older who received an inactivated influenza vaccine. V is TRBV12-3 or TRBV12-4 and J is TRBJ2-7; perhaps TRBD1 as D (6 bases). This material consisted of PBMCs from blood, taken around 5 days after vaccination. CDR3: CASSLPRTGYYEQYF. In nucleotides, the CDR3 is TGTGCCAGCAGTTTACCCCGAACAGGGTACTACGAGCAGTACTTC.